These 7 T cell receptor beta chains were sequenced from one sample in a study of T cells after yellow fever vaccination. TCRdb fed the 5' RACE reads into MiXCR, producing one record per CDR3 protein. In the table there are 250,000 to 300,000 distinct CDR3 sequences, about 5.2% of which are singletons. The specimen was CD4+ T cells sorted from PBMCs, collected on the day of the yellow fever booster vaccination. These receptors all come from a man aged 18 to 29 who received the YFV17D yellow fever vaccine.

The chain couples TRBV20-1 to TRBJ2-7; 8 nucleotides agree with TRBD2. CDR3 length: 13 amino acids. From germline, CDR1 is DFQATT and CDR2 SNEGSKA (reference sequence). V lost 5 bases, J lost 2 bases, and 5 bases stayed unmatched. The CDR3 DNA follows: TGCAGTGCTGGGGCGGGAGGTCCCTACGAGCAGTACGTC. Translating it yields CSAGAGGPYEQYV.

V usage is TRBV6-2 or TRBV6-3 and J usage is TRBJ2-3; D not resolved. CDR1 and CDR2 from the germline V gene are MNHEY and SVGEGT. The V gene lost 8 bases and the J gene lost 2 bases, with 17 bases spanning the gap. CDR3 length equals 15 residues. The CDR3 sequence is CASAIRALLTDTQYF. For the CDR3, the DNA is TGTGCCAGCGCCATCCGAGCGCTCCTCACAGATACGCAGTATTTT.

The V gene is TRBV27, the J gene TRBJ1-4; D remains ambiguous. Germline CDR1 and CDR2: MNHEY and SMNVEV (reference sequence). V gave up 3 bases and J gave up 8 bases, with 13 bases separating them. This CDR3 has 14 residues. CDR3 coding DNA: TGTGCCAGCAGTTTGGCAGTGGGAGGGGAAAAACTGTTTTTT. Amino acids: CASSLAVGGEKLFF.

In its sample, this clonotype was seen many times. This sequence joins TRBV6-5 and TRBJ2-5; TRBD2 aligns across 8 bases. CDR3 size: 16 residues. Per germline, CDR1 MNHEY and CDR2 SVGAGI. V gave up 5 bases and J gave up 1 base; unmatched junction bases: 9. The CDR3 DNA is TGTGCCAGCAGTGCCCTAGGACGGGGGGGCCAAGAGACCCAGTACTTC. It specifies CASSALGRGGQETQYF.

This clonotype has more than one count but fewer than ten. The chain recombines TRBV7-2 with TRBJ2-1, with 11 bases that match TRBD2. Trimming cost V 2 bases and J 7 bases; bases outside gene matches: 7. This CDR3 is built from 16 residues. Germline values: CDR1 SGHTA, CDR2 FQGNSA. Written as DNA, the CDR3 is TGTGCCAGCAGCTTATGGGGGACTAGCGGAGGGAATGAGCAGTTCTTC. Translated, it gives CASSLWGTSGGNEQFF.

This clonotype was counted ten times or more. This chain connects TRBV9 to TRBJ1-2; D call uncertain. From germline, CDR1 is SGDLS and CDR2 YYNGEE. This CDR3 spans 15 amino acids. V lost 0 bases, J lost 4 bases, and 13 bases lay in between. The CDR3 loop is CASSVDGSLPYGYTF. The CDR3 DNA sequence: TGTGCCAGCAGCGTAGATGGCAGTCTACCCTATGGCTACACCTTC. Full variable domain (rest looked up from reference TRBV9 and TRBJ1-2): DSGVTQTPKHLITATGQRVTLRCSPRSGDLSVYWYQQSLDQGLQFLIQYYNGEERAKGNILERFSAQQFPDLHSELNLSSLELGDSALYFCASSVDGSLPYGYTFGSGTRLTVV.

The CDR3 protein is CASSRRGAGDTQYF. The CDR3 nucleotides are TGCGCCAGCAGCAGAAGAGGGGCTGGGGATACGCAGTATTTT. The chain links TRBV5-1 to TRBJ2-3, with D possibly called TRBD1 or TRBD2 (5 bases each). Germline V gene lookup returns CDR1 SGHRS and CDR2 YFSETQ. The CDR3 extends over 14 amino acids. V was clipped by 4 bases and J by 6 bases, with 15 bases between them.